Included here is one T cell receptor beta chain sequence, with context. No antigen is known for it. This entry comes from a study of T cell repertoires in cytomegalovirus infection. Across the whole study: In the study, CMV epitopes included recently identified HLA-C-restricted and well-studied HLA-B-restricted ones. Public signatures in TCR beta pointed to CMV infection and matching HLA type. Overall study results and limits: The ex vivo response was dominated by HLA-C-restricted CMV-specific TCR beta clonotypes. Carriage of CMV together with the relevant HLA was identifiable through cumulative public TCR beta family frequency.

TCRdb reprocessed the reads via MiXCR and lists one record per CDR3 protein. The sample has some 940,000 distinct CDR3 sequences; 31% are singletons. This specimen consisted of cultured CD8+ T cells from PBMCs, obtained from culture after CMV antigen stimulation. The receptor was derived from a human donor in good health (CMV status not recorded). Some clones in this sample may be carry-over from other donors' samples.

The DNA for the CDR3 is TGTGCCAGTAGTATAAAATTGCGGGGGCAGACAGATACGCAGTATTTT. This gives the protein CASSIKLRGQTDTQYF. V and J are TRBV19 and TRBJ2-3; the D gene is possibly TRBD2 (7 bases). The length of the CDR3 is 16 residues. CDR1 and CDR2 (germline): LNHDA, SQIVND (reference sequence). V lost 2 bases and J lost 3, with 15 bases in between.